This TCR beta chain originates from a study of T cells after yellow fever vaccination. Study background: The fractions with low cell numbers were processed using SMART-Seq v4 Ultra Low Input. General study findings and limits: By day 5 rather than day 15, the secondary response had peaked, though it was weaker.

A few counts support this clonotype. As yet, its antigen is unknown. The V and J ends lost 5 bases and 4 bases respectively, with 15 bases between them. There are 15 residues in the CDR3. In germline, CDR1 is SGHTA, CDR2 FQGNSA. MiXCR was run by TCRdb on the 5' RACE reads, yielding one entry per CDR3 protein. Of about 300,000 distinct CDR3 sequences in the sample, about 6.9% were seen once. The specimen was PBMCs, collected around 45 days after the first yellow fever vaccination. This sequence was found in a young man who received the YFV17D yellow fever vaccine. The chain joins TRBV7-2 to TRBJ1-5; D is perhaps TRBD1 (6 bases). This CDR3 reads CASSAQGYVNQPQHF. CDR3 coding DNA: TGTGCCAGCAGCGCCCAGGGGTACGTGAATCAGCCCCAGCATTTT.